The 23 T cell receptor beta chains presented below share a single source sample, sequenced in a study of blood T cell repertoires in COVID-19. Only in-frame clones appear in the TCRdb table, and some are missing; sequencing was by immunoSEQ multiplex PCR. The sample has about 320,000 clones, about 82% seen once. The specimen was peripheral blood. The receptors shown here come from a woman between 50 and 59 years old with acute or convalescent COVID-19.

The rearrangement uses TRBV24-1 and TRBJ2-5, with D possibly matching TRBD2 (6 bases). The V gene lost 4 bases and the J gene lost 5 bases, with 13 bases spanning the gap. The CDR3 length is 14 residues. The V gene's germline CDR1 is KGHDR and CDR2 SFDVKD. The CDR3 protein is CATSESRLEETQYF. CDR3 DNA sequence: TGTGCCACCAGTGAGTCCCGACTAGAGGAGACCCAGTACTTC.

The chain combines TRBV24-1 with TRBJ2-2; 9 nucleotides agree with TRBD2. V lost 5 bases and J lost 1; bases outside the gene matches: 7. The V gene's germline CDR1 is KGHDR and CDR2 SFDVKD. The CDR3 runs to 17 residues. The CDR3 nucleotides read TGTGCCACCAGTGGACCGACTAGCGGAATGAACACCGGGGAGCTGTTTTTT. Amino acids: CATSGPTSGMNTGELFF.

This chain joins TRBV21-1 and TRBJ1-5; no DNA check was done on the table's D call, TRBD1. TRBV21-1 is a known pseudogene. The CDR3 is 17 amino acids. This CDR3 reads CASISTQGGVGNQPQHF. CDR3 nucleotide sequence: TGTGCCAGCATCTCCACTCAGGGGGGCGTTGGTAATCAGCCCCAGCATTTT.

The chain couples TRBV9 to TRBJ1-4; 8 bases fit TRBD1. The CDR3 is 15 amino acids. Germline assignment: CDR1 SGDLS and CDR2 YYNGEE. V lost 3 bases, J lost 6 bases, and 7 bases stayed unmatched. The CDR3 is CASSAQGAKHEKLFF. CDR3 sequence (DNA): TGTGCCAGCAGCGCCCAGGGGGCCAAGCATGAAAAACTGTTTTTT.

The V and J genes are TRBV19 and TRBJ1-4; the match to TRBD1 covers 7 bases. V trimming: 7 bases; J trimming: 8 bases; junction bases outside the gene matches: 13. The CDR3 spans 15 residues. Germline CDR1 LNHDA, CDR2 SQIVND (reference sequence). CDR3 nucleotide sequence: TGTGCCAGTAACGGCTACAGGGGTGACGCCGAAAAACTGTTTTTT. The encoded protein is CASNGYRGDAEKLFF.

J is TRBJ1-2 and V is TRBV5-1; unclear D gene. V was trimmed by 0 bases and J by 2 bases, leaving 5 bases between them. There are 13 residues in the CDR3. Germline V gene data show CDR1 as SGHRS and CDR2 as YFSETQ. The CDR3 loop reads CASSLAQNYGYTF. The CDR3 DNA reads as TGCGCCAGCAGCTTGGCGCAGAACTATGGCTACACCTTC.

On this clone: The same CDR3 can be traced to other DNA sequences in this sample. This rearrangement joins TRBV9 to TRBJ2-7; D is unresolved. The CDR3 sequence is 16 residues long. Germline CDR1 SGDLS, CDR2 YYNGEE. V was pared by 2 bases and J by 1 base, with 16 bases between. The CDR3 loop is CASSVEATALSYEQYF. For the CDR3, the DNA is TGTGCCAGCAGCGTCGAAGCCACAGCTTTATCCTACGAGCAGTACTTC.

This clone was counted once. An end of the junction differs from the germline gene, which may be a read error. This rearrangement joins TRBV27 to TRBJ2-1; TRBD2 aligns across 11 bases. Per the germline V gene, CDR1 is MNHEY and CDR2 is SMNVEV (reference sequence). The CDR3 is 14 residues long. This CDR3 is CASGLAGLYTEQFF. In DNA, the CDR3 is TGTGCCAGCGGACTAGCGGGTCTCTACACTGAGCAGTTCTTC.

This chain's CDR3 is CASSRTGSNEKLFF. CDR3 nucleotide sequence: TGTGCCAGCAGCAGGACAGGAAGTAATGAAAAACTGTTTTTT. The chain employs TRBV5-4 and TRBJ1-4, with 7 bases identical to TRBD1. V shed 4 bases, J shed 4 bases, and the junction held 4 bases outside the gene matches. Germline CDR1 and CDR2: SGHNT and YYREEE (reference sequence). This CDR3 has 14 residues.

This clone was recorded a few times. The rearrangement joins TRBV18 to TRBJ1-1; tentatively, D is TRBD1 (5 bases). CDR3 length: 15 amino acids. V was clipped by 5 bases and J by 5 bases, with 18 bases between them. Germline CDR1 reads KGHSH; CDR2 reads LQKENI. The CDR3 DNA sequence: TGTGCCAGCTCATTCCAGGGTCGGACCCTAACTGAAGCTTTCTTT. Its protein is CASSFQGRTLTEAFF.

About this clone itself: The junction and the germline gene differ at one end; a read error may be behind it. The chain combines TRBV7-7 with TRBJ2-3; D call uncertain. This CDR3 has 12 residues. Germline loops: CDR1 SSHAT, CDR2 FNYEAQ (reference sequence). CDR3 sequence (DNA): TGTGCTAGCAGCTTTATCACAGATACGCAGTATTTT. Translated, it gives CASSFITDTQYF. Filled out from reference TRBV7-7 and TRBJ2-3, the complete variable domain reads GAGVSQSPRYKVTKRGQDVTLRCDPISSHATLYWYQQALGQGPEFLTYFNYEAQPDKSGLPSDRFSAERPEGSISTLTIQRTEQRDSAMYRCASSFITDTQYFGPGTRLTVL.

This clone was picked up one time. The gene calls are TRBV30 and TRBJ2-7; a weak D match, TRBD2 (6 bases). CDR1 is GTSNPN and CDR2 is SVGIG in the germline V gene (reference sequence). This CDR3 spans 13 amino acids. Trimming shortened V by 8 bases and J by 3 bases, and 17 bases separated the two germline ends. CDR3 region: CAGRDSGFYEQYF. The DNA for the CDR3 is TGTGCCGGCCGGGACTCCGGGTTCTACGAGCAGTACTTC. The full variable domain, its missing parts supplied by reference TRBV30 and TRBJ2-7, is SQTIHQWPATLVQPVGSPLSLECTVEGTSNPNLYWYRQAAGRGLQLLFYSVGIGQISSEVPQNLSASRPQDRQFILSSKKLLLSDSGFYLCAGRDSGFYEQYFGPGTRLTVT.

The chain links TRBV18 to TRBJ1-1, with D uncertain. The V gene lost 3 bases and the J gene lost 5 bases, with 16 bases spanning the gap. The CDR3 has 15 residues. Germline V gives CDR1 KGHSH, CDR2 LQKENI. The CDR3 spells CASSPTRAEVTEAFF. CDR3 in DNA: TGTGCCAGCTCACCGACCCGTGCGGAGGTAACTGAAGCTTTCTTT.

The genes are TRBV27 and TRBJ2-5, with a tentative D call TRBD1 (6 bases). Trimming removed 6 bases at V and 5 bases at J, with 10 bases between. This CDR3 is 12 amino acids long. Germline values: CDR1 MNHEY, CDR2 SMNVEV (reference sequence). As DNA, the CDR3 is TGTGCCAGCAGGATGGGGGCTGAGACCCAGTACTTC. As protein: CASRMGAETQYF.

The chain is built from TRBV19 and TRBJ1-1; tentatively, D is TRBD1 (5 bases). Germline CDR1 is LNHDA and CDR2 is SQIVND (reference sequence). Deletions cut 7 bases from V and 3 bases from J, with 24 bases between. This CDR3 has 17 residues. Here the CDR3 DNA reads TGTGCCAGTACCAGGGATGGGGGAGGGTTCTCGGACACTGAAGCTTTCTTT. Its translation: CASTRDGGGFSDTEAFF. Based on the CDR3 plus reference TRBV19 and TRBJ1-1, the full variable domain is DGGITQSPKYLFRKEGQNVTLSCEQNLNHDAMYWYRQDPGQGLRLIYYSQIVNDFQKGDIAEGYSVSREKKESFPLTVTSAQKNPTAFYLCASTRDGGGFSDTEAFFGQGTRLTVV.

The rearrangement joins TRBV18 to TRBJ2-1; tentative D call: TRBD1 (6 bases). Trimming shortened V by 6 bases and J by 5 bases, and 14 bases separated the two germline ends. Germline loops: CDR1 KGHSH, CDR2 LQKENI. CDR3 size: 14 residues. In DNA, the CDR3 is TGTGCCAGCTCGGGTGGGGGACAAGACAATGAGCAGTTCTTC. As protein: CASSGGGQDNEQFF.

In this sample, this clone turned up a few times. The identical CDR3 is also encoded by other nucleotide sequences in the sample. DNA for the CDR3: TGTGCCAGCAGCTTATCCGGGAACACTGAAGCTTTCTTT. This encodes CASSLSGNTEAFF. The chain couples TRBV7-9 to TRBJ1-1, with D uncertain. The germline V gene has CDR1 SEHNR and CDR2 FQNEAQ (reference sequence). The CDR3 covers 13 residues. The V end lost 2 bases, the J end lost 1 base, and 5 bases lay between the germline ends. Full variable domain (rest looked up from reference TRBV7-9 and TRBJ1-1): DTGVSQNPRHKITKRGQNVTFRCDPISEHNRLYWYRQTLGQGPEFLTYFQNEAQLEKSRLLSDRFSAERPKGSFSTLEIQRTEQGDSAMYLCASSLSGNTEAFFGQGTRLTVV.

In DNA, the CDR3 is TGCGCCAGCAGCTTGGGGCAGAGGACTGAAGCTTTCTTT. Its translation: CASSLGQRTEAFF. The V call is TRBV5-1, the J call TRBJ1-1; no clear D gene. The CDR3 has 13 residues. V shed 0 bases and J shed 5 bases, with 8 bases lying between them. The germline V gene has CDR1 SGHRS and CDR2 YFSETQ.

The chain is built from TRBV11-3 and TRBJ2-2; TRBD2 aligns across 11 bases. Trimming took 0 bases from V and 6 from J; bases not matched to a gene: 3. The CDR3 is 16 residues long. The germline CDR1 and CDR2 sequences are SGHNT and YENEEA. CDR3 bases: TGTGCCAGCAGCTTAGAACTAGCGGGAGCCGCCGGGGAGCTGTTTTTT. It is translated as CASSLELAGAAGELFF. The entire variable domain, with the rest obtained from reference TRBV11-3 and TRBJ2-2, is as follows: EAGVVQSPRYKIIEKKQPVAFWCNPISGHNTLYWYLQNLGQGPELLIRYENEEAVDDSQLPKDRFSAERLKGVDSTLKIQPAELGDSAVYLCASSLELAGAAGELFFGEGSRLTVL.

This CDR3 reads CASSSRTSGRTREQYF. The CDR3 DNA sequence: TGTGCCAGCAGCTCACGGACTAGCGGGAGGACGCGGGAGCAGTACTTC. The chain is built from TRBV7-3 and TRBJ2-7; 14 bases map to TRBD2. The germline gives CDR1 SGHTA, CDR2 FQGTGA. The CDR3 runs to 16 residues. Trimming at V came to 4 bases and at J to 7 bases, leaving 9 bases not matched to a gene.

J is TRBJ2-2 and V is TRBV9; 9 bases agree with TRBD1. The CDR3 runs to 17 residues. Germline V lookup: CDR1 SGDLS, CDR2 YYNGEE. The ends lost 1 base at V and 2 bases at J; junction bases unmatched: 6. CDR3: CASSVLGTGRNTGELFF. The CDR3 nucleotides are TGTGCCAGCAGCGTATTGGGGACAGGGAGAAACACCGGGGAGCTGTTTTTT.

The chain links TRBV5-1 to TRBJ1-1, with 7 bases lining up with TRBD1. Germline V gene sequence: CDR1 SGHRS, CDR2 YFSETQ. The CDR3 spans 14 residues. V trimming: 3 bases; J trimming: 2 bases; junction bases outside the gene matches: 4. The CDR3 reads CASSWGTDNTEAFF. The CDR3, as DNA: TGCGCCAGCAGCTGGGGGACAGACAACACTGAAGCTTTCTTT. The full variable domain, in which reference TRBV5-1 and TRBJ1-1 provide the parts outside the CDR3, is KAGVTQTPRYLIKTRGQQVTLSCSPISGHRSVSWYQQTPGQGLQFLFEYFSETQRNKGNFPGRFSGRQFSNSRSEMNVSTLELGDSALYLCASSWGTDNTEAFFGQGTRLTVV.

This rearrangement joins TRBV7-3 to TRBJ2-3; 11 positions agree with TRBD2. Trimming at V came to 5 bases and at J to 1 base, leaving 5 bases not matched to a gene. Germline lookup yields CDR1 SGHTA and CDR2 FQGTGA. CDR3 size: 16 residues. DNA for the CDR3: TGTGCCAGCAGCCCGGGTAGCGGGAGGGGCACAGATACGCAGTATTTT. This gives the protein CASSPGSGRGTDTQYF.